This T cell receptor beta chain was identified during a study of cytomegalovirus exposure and HLA in healthy donors. Study outcomes and limitations: Cytomegalovirus-associated TCR beta chains were listed, numbering some 180.

The data were produced by immunoSEQ multiplex PCR, yet TCRdb's version contains in-frame clones alone and is incomplete. The sample comprises under 150,000 clones, about 88% of which are singletons, and just over 8.5% rests with the top ten. Turning to this clone: Its cognate antigen is unknown.

The CDR3 length is 13 residues. CDR1 is SGHDT, CDR2 YYEEEE, per germline. Deletions cut 7 bases from V and 3 bases from J, with 13 bases between. This receptor was obtained from a man aged 18 to 29 in good health and CMV-seropositive. Input material: PBMCs. J is TRBJ1-1 and V is TRBV5-6; D is perhaps TRBD1 (5 bases). CDR3 amino acids: CASWRGTDTEAFF. The DNA for the CDR3 is TGTGCCAGCTGGAGGGGAACAGACACTGAAGCTTTCTTT.